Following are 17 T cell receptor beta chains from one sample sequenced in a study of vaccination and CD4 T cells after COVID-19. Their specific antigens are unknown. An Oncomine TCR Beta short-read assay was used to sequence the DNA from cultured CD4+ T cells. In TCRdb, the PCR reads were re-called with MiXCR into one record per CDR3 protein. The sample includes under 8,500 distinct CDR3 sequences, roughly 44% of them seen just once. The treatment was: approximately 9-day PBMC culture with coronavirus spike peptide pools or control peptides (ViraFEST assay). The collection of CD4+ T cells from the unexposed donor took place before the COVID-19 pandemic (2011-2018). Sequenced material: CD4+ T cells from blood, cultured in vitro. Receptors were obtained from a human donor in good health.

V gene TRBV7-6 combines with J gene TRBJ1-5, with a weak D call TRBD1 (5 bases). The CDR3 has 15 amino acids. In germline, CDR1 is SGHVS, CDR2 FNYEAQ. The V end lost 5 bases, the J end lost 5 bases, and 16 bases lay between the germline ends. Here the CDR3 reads CASSAGGGSHQPQHF. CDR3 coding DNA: TGTGCCAGCAGCGCCGGGGGGGGATCCCATCAGCCCCAGCATTTT.

The CDR3 spells CASSEGGWEYSPLHF. The CDR3 bases are TGTGCCAGCAGTGAAGGGGGTTGGGAGTATTCACCCCTCCACTTT. The chain employs TRBV6-1 and TRBJ1-6, with no clear D. The ends were cut back, 1 base at V and 8 bases at J, with 12 bases in the middle. The CDR3 has 15 residues. CDR1 and CDR2 from the germline V gene are MNHNS and SASEGT.

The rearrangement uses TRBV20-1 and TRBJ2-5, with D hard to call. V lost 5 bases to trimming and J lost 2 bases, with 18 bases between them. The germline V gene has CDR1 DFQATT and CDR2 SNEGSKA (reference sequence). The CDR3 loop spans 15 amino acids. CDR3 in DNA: TGCAGTGCTGGAACGGTCGGAGTACGACAAGAGACCCAGTACTTC. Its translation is CSAGTVGVRQETQYF.

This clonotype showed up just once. The CDR3 sequence is CASRQNRQQYF. In DNA form, the CDR3 reads TGTGCCAGCAGGCAAAACAGACAACAGTACTTC. The chain combines TRBV6-1 with TRBJ2-7; D gene ambiguous. Trimming stripped 6 bases from V and 10 bases from J, with 13 bases between. Per germline, CDR1 MNHNS and CDR2 SASEGT. The CDR3 runs to 11 residues.

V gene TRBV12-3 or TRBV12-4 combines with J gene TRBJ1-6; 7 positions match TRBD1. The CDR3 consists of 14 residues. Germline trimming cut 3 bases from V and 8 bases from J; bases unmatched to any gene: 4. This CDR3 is CASSFRGLDSPLHF. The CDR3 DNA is TGTGCCAGCAGTTTTAGGGGGCTGGATTCACCCCTCCACTTT.

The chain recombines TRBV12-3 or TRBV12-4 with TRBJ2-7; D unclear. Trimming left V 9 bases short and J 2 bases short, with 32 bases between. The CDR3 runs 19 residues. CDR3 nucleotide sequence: TGTGCCAGTTTTAAGTTTATTCTGGGTTCAGTACAAAAAACCTACGAGCAGTACTTC. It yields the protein CASFKFILGSVQKTYEQYF.

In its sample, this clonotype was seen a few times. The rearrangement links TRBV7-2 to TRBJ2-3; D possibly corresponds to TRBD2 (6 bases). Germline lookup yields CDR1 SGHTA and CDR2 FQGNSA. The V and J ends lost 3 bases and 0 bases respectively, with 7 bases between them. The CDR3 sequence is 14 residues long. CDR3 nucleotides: TGTGCCAGCAGCTTGCGGGACAGCACAGATACGCAGTATTTT. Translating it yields CASSLRDSTDTQYF.

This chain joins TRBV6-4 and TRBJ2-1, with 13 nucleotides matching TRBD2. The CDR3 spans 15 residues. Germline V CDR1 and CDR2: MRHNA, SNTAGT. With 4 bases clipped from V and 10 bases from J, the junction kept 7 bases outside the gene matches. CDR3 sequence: CASSAGLAGVWEQFF. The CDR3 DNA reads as TGTGCCAGCAGTGCTGGACTAGCGGGAGTGTGGGAGCAGTTCTTC.

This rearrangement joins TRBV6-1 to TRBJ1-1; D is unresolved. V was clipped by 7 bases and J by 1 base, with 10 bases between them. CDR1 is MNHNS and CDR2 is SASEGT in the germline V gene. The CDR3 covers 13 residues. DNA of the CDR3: TGTGCCAGCACCCCGGGAGCGAACACTGAAGCTTTCTTT. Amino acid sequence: CASTPGANTEAFF.

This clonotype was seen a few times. CDR3 sequence reads: CASSFTSGGPINTDTQYF. In DNA, the CDR3 is TGTGCCAGCAGTTTCACTAGCGGGGGGCCCATCAACACAGATACGCAGTATTTT. This sequence joins TRBV6-2 or TRBV6-3 and TRBJ2-3; 12 bases agree with TRBD2. After removal of 4 bases from V and 2 bases from J, the junction contained 10 bases not matched to a gene. The CDR3 spans 18 residues. Germline lookup yields CDR1 MNHEY and CDR2 SVGEGT.

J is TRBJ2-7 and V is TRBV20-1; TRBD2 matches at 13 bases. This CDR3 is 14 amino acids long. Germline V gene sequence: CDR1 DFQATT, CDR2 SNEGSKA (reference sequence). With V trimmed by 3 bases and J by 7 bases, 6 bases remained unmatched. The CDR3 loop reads CSASTSGGVREQYF. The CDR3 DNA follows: TGCAGTGCTAGTACTAGCGGGGGGGTTAGGGAGCAGTACTTC.

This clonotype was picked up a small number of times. CDR3 in amino acids: CASRPQGGYEQYF. The CDR3 coding sequence is TGTGCCAGCAGGCCACAGGGGGGCTACGAGCAGTACTTC. The chain uses TRBV12-3 or TRBV12-4 and TRBJ2-7; 8 nucleotides line up with TRBD1. Trimming cost V 6 bases and J 3 bases; bases outside gene matches: 4. The CDR3 is made up of 13 amino acids.

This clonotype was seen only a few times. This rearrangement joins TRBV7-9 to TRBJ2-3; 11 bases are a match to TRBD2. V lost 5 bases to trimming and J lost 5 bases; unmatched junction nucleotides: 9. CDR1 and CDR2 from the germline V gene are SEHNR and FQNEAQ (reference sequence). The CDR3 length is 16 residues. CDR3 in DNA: TGTGCCAGCAGCCGCGTAGCGGGAGGGCGGGGAGATACGCAGTATTTT. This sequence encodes CASSRVAGGRGDTQYF.

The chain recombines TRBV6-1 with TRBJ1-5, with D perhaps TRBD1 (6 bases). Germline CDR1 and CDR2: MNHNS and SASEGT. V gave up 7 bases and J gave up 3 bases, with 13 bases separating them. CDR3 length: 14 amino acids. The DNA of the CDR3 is TGTGCCAGCACCGGCGGACAGAACAATCAGCCCCAGCATTTT. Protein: CASTGGQNNQPQHF.

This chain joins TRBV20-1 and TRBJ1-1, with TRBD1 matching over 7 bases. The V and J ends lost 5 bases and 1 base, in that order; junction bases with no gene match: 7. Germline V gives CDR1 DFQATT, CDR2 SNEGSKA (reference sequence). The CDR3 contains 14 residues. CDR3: CSAGSDRENTEAFF. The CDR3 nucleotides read TGCAGTGCTGGGTCAGACAGGGAGAACACTGAAGCTTTCTTT.

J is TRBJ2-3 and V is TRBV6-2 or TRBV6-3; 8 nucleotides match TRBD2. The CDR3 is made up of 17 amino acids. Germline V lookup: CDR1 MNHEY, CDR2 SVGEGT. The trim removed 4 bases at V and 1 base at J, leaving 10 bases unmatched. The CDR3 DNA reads TGTGCCAGCAGTTCGAGCGGGAGCAACTTGGGCACAGATACGCAGTATTTT. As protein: CASSSSGSNLGTDTQYF.

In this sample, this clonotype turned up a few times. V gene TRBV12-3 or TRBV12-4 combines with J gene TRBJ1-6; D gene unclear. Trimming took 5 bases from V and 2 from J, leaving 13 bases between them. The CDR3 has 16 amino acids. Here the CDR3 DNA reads TGTGCCAGCAGTCGGGCAACCGCGACCTATAATTCACCCCTCCACTTT. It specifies CASSRATATYNSPLHF.